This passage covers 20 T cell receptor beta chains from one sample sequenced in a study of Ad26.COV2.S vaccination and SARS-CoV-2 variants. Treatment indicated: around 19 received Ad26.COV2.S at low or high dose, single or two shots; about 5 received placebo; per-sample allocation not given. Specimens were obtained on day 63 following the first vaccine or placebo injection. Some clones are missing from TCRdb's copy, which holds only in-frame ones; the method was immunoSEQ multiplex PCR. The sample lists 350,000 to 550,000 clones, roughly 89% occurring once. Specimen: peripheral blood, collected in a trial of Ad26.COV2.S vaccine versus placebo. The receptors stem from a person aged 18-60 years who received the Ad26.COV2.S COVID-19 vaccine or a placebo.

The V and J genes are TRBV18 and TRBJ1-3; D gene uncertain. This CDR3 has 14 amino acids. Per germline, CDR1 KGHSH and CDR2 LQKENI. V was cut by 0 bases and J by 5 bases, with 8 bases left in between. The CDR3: CASSPPAGRNTIYF. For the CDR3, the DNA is TGTGCCAGCTCACCACCAGCCGGCAGAAACACCATATATTTT.

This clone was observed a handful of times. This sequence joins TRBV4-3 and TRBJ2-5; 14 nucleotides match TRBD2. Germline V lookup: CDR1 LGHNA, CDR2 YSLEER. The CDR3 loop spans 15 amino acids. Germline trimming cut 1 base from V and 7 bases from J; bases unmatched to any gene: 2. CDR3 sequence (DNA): TGCGCCAGCAGCCAAGCGACTAGCGGGGGGGGGACCCAGTACTTC. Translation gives CASSQATSGGGTQYF.

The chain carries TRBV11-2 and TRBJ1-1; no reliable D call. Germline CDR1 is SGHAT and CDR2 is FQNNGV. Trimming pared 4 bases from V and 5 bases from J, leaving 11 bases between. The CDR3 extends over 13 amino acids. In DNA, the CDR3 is TGTGCCAGCAGCTCCCTAGGAAGAACTGAAGCTTTCTTT. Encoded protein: CASSSLGRTEAFF.

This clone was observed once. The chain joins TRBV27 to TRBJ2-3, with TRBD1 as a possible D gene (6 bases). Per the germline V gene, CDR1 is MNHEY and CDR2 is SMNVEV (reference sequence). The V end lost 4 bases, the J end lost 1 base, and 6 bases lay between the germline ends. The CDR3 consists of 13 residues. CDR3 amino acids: CASSWGRTDTQYF. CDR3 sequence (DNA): TGTGCCAGCAGTTGGGGGCGCACAGATACGCAGTATTTT.

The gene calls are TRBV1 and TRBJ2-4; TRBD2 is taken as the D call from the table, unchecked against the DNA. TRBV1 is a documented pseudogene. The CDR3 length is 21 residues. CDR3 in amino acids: CTSSHPLGREAPGGAKNIQYF. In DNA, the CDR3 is TGCACCAGCAGCCACCCCCTGGGGCGGGAGGCCCCAGGGGGAGCCAAAAACATTCAGTACTTC.

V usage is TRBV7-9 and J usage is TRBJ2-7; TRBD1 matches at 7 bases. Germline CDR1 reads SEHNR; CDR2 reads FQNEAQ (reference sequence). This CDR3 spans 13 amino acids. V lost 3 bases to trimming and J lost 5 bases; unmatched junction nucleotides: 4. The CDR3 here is CASSFGDSHEQYF. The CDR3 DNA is TGTGCCAGCAGCTTTGGGGACAGCCACGAGCAGTACTTC.

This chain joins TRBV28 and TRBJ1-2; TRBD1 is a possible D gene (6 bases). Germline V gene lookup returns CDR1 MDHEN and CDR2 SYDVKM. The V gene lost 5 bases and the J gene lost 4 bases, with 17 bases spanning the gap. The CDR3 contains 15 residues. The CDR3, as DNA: TGTGCCAGCAGTGGGGATTTCACCAGGGGCTATGGCTACACCTTC. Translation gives CASSGDFTRGYGYTF.

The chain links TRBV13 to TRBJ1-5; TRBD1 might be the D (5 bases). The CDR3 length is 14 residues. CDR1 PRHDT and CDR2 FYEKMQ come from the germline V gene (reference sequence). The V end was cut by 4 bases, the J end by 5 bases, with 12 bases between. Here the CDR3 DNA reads TGTGCCAGCAGCTGGGGCAGGGAATATCAGCCCCAGCATTTT. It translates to CASSWGREYQPQHF.

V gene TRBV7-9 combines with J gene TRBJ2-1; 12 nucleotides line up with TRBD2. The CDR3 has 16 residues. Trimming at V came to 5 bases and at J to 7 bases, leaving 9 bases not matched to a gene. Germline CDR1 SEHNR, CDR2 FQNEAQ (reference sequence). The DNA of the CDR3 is TGTGCCAGCAGCGTCAGGACTAGCGGGACGGGTAATGAGCAGTTCTTC. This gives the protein CASSVRTSGTGNEQFF.

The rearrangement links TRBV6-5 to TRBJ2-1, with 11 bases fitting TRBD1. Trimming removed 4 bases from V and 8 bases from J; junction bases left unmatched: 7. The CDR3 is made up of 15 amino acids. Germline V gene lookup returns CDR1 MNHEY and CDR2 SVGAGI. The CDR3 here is CASSFGTGGVYEQFF. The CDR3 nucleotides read TGTGCCAGCAGTTTCGGGACAGGGGGGGTCTATGAGCAGTTCTTC.

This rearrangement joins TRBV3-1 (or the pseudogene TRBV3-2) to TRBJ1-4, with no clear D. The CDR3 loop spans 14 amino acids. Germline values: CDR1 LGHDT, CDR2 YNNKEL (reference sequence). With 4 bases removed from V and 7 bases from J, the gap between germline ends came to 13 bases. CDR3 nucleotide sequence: TGTGCCAGCAGCCTCGACGGGGAGGCTGAAAAACTGTTTTTT. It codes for CASSLDGEAEKLFF.

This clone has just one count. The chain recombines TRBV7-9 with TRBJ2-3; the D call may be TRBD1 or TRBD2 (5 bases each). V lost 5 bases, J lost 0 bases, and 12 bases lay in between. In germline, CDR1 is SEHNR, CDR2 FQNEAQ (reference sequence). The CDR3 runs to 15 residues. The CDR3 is CASSSRGQSTDTQYF. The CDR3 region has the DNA TGTGCCAGCAGCAGCCGGGGCCAGAGCACAGATACGCAGTATTTT.

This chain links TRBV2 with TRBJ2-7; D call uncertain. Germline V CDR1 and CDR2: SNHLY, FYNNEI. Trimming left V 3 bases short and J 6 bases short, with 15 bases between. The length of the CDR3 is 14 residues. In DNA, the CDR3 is TGTGCCAGCAGTGATTTCTCTTTCAGAGGCGAGCAGTACTTC. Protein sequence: CASSDFSFRGEQYF.

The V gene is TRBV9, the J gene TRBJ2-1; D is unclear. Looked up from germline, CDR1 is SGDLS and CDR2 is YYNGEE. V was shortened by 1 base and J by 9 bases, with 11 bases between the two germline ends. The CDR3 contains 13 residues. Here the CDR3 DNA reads TGTGCCAGCAGCGTAACCACTATAGGTGAGCAGTTCTTC. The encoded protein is CASSVTTIGEQFF.

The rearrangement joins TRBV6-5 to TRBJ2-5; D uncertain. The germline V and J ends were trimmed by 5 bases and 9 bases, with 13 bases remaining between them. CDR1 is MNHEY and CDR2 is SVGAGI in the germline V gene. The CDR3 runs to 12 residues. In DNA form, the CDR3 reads TGTGCCAGCAGTCCTACAGTGTATCCCCAGTACTTC. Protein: CASSPTVYPQYF.

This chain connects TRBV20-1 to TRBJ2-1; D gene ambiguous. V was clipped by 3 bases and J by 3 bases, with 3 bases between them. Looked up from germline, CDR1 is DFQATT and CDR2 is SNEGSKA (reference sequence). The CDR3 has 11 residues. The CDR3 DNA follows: TGCAGTGCTAGCAACTACAATGAGCAGTTCTTC. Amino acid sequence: CSASNYNEQFF.

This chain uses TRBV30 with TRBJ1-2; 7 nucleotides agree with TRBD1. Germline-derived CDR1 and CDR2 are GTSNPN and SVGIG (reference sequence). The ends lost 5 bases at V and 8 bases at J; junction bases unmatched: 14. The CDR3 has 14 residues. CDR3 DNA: TGTGCCTGGGGGGACAGCGGATTTCTACTGGGCTACACCTTC. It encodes CAWGDSGFLLGYTF. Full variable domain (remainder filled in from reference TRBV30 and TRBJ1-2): SQTIHQWPATLVQPVGSPLSLECTVEGTSNPNLYWYRQAAGRGLQLLFYSVGIGQISSEVPQNLSASRPQDRQFILSSKKLLLSDSGFYLCAWGDSGFLLGYTFGSGTRLTVV.

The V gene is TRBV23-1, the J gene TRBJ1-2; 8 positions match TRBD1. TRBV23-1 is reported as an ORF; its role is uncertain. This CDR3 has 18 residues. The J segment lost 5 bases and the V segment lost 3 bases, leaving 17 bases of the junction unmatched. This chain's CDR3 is CASSQRPGTGQLSYGYTF. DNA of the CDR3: TGCGCCAGCAGTCAGCGCCCCGGGACAGGCCAGCTAAGTTATGGCTACACCTTC.

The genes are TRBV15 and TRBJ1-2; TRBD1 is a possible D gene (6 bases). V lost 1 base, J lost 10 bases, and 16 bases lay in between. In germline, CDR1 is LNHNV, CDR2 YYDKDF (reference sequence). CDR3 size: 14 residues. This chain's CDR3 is CATSRAVRDRYYTF. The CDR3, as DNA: TGTGCCACCAGCAGAGCGGTCCGAGACAGGTACTACACCTTC.

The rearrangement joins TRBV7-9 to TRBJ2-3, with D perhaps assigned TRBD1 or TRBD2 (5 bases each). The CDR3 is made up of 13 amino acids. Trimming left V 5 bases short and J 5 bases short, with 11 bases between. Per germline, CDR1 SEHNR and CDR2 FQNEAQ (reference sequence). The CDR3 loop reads CASSPGARDTQYF. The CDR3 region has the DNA TGTGCCAGCAGCCCCGGGGCCCGAGATACGCAGTATTTT. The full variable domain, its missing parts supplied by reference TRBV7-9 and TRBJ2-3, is DTGVSQNPRHKITKRGQNVTFRCDPISEHNRLYWYRQTLGQGPEFLTYFQNEAQLEKSRLLSDRFSAERPKGSFSTLEIQRTEQGDSAMYLCASSPGARDTQYFGPGTRLTVL.